Shown below are 28 T cell receptor beta chains from a single sample sequenced in a study of neurological immune-mediated disorders. TCRdb passed the 5' RACE reads through MiXCR, listing each CDR3 protein once. Among about 120,000 distinct CDR3 sequences listed, 3% to 3.5% were seen once. The sequenced sample was PBMCs. Receptor source: a woman in her twenties or thirties with multiple sclerosis.

In its sample, this clonotype was seen many times. Written as DNA, the CDR3 is TGTGCCAGCAGTTTAGGGTGGACAGGGGGCTCAGATACGCAGTATTTT. As protein: CASSLGWTGGSDTQYF. The chain has TRBV12-3 or TRBV12-4 and TRBJ2-3, with 11 bases that match TRBD1. This CDR3 is 16 amino acids long. The V gene end was trimmed by 1 base and the J gene end by 4 bases; junction bases not matched to a gene: 4.

This clonotype was counted ten times or more. The V gene is TRBV5-1, the J gene TRBJ2-6; the D is unclear. V gave up 2 bases and J gave up 0 bases, with 6 bases separating them. The CDR3 consists of 15 residues. CDR1 and CDR2 (germline): SGHRS, YFSETQ. Written as DNA, the CDR3 is TGCGCCAGCAGCTTTGGGCTCTCTGGGGCCAACGTCCTGACTTTC. Encoded protein: CASSFGLSGANVLTF.

This clonotype showed up many times. The chain uses TRBV12-3 or TRBV12-4 and TRBJ1-1; no reliable D call. CDR3 size: 14 residues. Deletions cut 7 bases from V and 6 bases from J, with 18 bases between. The CDR3 reads CASTPPRVRAEAFF. In DNA, the CDR3 is TGTGCCAGCACTCCCCCCCGGGTTAGGGCTGAAGCTTTCTTT.

There are many counts of this clonotype. The chain recombines TRBV7-2 with TRBJ2-3; D perhaps matches TRBD2 (7 bases). Germline-derived CDR1 and CDR2 are SGHTA and FQGNSA. The CDR3 is made up of 14 amino acids. V was trimmed by 0 bases and J by 8 bases, leaving 12 bases between them. CDR3: CASSLAGGHGTQYF. The CDR3 coding sequence is TGTGCCAGCAGCTTAGCGGGGGGGCACGGTACGCAGTATTTT. Complete variable domain (other parts from reference TRBV7-2 and TRBJ2-3): GAGVSQSPSNKVTEKGKDVELRCDPISGHTALYWYRQSLGQGLEFLIYFQGNSAPDKSGLPSDRFSAERTGGSVSTLTIQRTQQEDSAVYLCASSLAGGHGTQYFGPGTRLTVL.

In this sample, this clonotype turned up a few times. The conserved final phenylalanine or tryptophan is absent from the CDR3, which likely points to a read error. The chain recombines TRBV12-3 or TRBV12-4 with TRBJ1-1; D is undetermined. This CDR3 contains 12 residues. With 2 bases removed from V and 5 bases from J, the gap between germline ends came to 6 bases. This chain's CDR3 is CASSLLGTEAFC. CDR3 nucleotides: TGTGCCAGCAGTTTATTGGGAACTGAAGCTTTCTGT.

The sample holds many counts of this clonotype. CDR3 sequence reads: CASSQEPLSGEQFF. CDR3 sequence (DNA): TGCGCCAGCAGCCAAGAACCACTGTCTGGTGAGCAGTTCTTC. The rearrangement joins TRBV4-3 to TRBJ2-1; D ambiguous. Trimming left V 0 bases short and J 9 bases short, with 12 bases between. CDR3 length: 14 residues. The V gene's germline CDR1 is LGHNA and CDR2 YSLEER.

This clonotype has ten or more counts. The chain uses TRBV9 and TRBJ2-2; 11 bases map to TRBD2. V was pared by 4 bases and J by 6 bases, with 5 bases of the junction left unmatched. The CDR3 is 15 residues long. The germline V gene encodes CDR1 SGDLS and CDR2 YYNGEE. CDR3 coding DNA: TGTGCCAGCAGCCGTAGCGGGAGGGCCGCCGGGGAGCTGTTTTTT. Residues: CASSRSGRAAGELFF.

This clonotype has at least ten counts. V and J are TRBV25-1 and TRBJ1-1; tentative D call: TRBD1 (5 bases). CDR3 size: 14 residues. V was clipped by 6 bases and J by 3 bases, with 14 bases between them. CDR1 and CDR2 (germline): MGHDK, SYGVNS. The CDR3, as DNA: TGTGCCAGCAGCGCGACGGGGGTTGACACTGAAGCTTTCTTT. Protein: CASSATGVDTEAFF.

At least ten counts were recorded for this clonotype. V is TRBV25-1 and J is TRBJ2-5; D perhaps matches TRBD2 (6 bases). CDR1 and CDR2 (germline): MGHDK, SYGVNS. Deletions cut 7 bases from V and 3 bases from J, with 18 bases between. CDR3 size: 15 residues. The CDR3 is CASIGGGAAEETQYF. The CDR3 coding sequence is TGTGCCAGCATCGGGGGTGGGGCAGCTGAAGAGACCCAGTACTTC.

This clonotype was picked up a small number of times. An end of the junction differs from the germline gene, which may be a read error. The V and J genes are TRBV9 and TRBJ1-6; D unclear. The CDR3 extends over 13 amino acids. CDR1 and CDR2 from the germline V gene are SGDLS and YYNGEE. The CDR3 bases are TGTGCCAGCAGCGACTCCTATAATTCAACCCTCAACTTT. Translation: CASSDSYNSTLNF.

This clonotype was seen repeatedly, ten times or more. The chain is built from TRBV2 and TRBJ1-5, with no clear D. V dropped 3 bases and J dropped 8 bases, with 17 bases sitting between them. Germline CDR1 reads SNHLY; CDR2 reads FYNNEI. The CDR3 length is 15 residues. The CDR3 spells CASSEWGARNKPQHF. In nucleotides, the CDR3 is TGTGCCAGCAGTGAGTGGGGAGCCCGCAACAAGCCCCAGCATTTT.

This clonotype has ten or more counts. The chain employs TRBV7-6 and TRBJ2-1; D possibly corresponds to TRBD2 (6 bases). Germline values: CDR1 SGHVS, CDR2 FNYEAQ. The CDR3 has 16 amino acids. Deletions cut 5 bases from V and 0 bases from J, with 14 bases between. The CDR3 sequence: CASSAPSASSYNEQFF. As DNA, the CDR3 is TGTGCCAGCAGCGCACCTAGCGCCAGCTCCTACAATGAGCAGTTCTTC.

This clonotype was counted at least ten times. This chain joins TRBV7-2 and TRBJ1-1; 7 bases agree with TRBD1. Germline V gives CDR1 SGHTA, CDR2 FQGNSA. The CDR3 has 14 residues. The trim removed 3 bases at V and 4 bases at J, leaving 5 bases unmatched. The CDR3 DNA is TGTGCCAGCAGCTTTAGACAGGGTTCCACTGAAGCTTTCTTT. Protein: CASSFRQGSTEAFF.

The V call is TRBV5-1, the J call TRBJ1-2; D is unclear. Trimming removed 1 base at V and 1 base at J, with 8 bases between. The CDR3 length is 14 residues. Germline CDR1 SGHRS, CDR2 YFSETQ. The CDR3 loop is CASSLSTVNYGYTF. The CDR3 region has the DNA TGCGCCAGCAGCTTGTCCACGGTTAACTATGGCTACACCTTC.

This clonotype came up many times. CDR3 region: CASSHGQGELFF. DNA for the CDR3: TGTGCCAGCAGCCATGGCCAGGGGGAGCTGTTTTTT. This chain joins TRBV3-1 and TRBJ2-2; D not resolved. V was cut by 3 bases and J by 8 bases, with 7 bases left in between. The CDR3 is 12 amino acids. The V gene's germline CDR1 is LGHDT and CDR2 YNNKEL (reference sequence).

This clonotype was observed at least ten times. This chain connects TRBV6-6 to TRBJ1-5; TRBD1 matches 7 bases. Losses at the gene ends were 5 bases for V and 2 bases for J; bases not matched to a gene: 12. Germline CDR1 reads MNHNY; CDR2 reads SVGAGI (reference sequence). The CDR3 is 17 residues long. CDR3 sequence: CASSPTGAGNGNQPQHF. DNA for the CDR3: TGTGCCAGCAGTCCCACAGGGGCAGGGAACGGCAATCAGCCCCAGCATTTT.

This clonotype was observed at least ten times. The J gene is TRBJ1-1, the V gene TRBV6-5; maybe TRBD1 (6 bases). V gave up 4 bases and J gave up 0 bases, with 12 bases separating them. The CDR3 is 15 amino acids. Germline CDR1 and CDR2: MNHEY and SVGAGI. The CDR3 reads CASSFSGVMNTEAFF. The CDR3 DNA sequence: TGTGCCAGCAGTTTCTCAGGGGTGATGAACACTGAAGCTTTCTTT.

This clonotype occurred many times. J is TRBJ1-2 and V is TRBV3-1, with D perhaps matching TRBD1 (6 bases). Per germline, CDR1 LGHDT and CDR2 YNNKEL (reference sequence). The V gene lost 0 bases and the J gene lost 1 base, with 24 bases spanning the gap. The CDR3 consists of 20 residues. The CDR3 sequence is CASSQDSPTAQGIINYGYTF. The CDR3 DNA is TGTGCCAGCAGCCAAGATTCCCCCACAGCACAGGGAATAATTAACTATGGCTACACCTTC.

This clonotype was detected only a few times. The chain employs TRBV20-1 and TRBJ1-1, with D unresolved. The germline CDR1 and CDR2 sequences are DFQATT and SNEGSKA (reference sequence). The CDR3 is 10 residues long. With 2 bases removed from V and 8 bases from J, the gap between germline ends came to 6 bases. The CDR3 region has the DNA TGCAGTGCTAGAACCAAGGAAGCTTTCTTT. Protein: CSARTKEAFF.

This clonotype was recorded at least ten times. The chain recombines TRBV4-1 with TRBJ2-2; TRBD1 or TRBD2 may be the D gene (5 bases each). CDR1 and CDR2 from the germline V gene are MGHRA and YSYEKL. The CDR3 runs to 17 residues. V lost 0 bases to trimming and J lost 2 bases, with 13 bases between them. CDR3 protein: CASSQEPRDQNTGELFF. As DNA, the CDR3 is TGCGCCAGCAGCCAAGAACCTCGGGACCAAAACACCGGGGAGCTGTTTTTT.

This clonotype appeared many times. The chain recombines TRBV4-3 with TRBJ2-7, with D tentatively TRBD1 or TRBD2 (6 bases each). The V and J ends lost 1 base and 4 bases respectively, with 14 bases between them. In germline, CDR1 is LGHNA, CDR2 YSLEER. The CDR3 runs to 15 residues. The chain's CDR3 is CASSQAGAGTYEQYF. As DNA, the CDR3 is TGCGCCAGCAGCCAAGCGGGGGCTGGGACTTACGAGCAGTACTTC.

There are many counts of this clonotype. The chain is built from TRBV20-1 and TRBJ2-5; TRBD2 is a possible D gene (6 bases). The CDR3 sequence is 15 residues long. CDR1 is DFQATT and CDR2 is SNEGSKA in the germline V gene (reference sequence). Trimming pared 6 bases from V and 4 bases from J, leaving 21 bases between. The CDR3: CSASALGDLGETQYF. The CDR3 DNA is TGCAGTGCCTCGGCCCTCGGGGACTTAGGAGAGACCCAGTACTTC.

This clonotype was seen repeatedly, ten times or more. The chain links TRBV6-5 to TRBJ1-2, with D perhaps TRBD1 (6 bases). The CDR3 length is 14 residues. The germline V gene encodes CDR1 MNHEY and CDR2 SVGAGI. The germline V and J ends were trimmed by 6 bases and 2 bases, with 13 bases remaining between them. CDR3 DNA: TGTGCCAGCAGGACAGGCCTGATCAACTATGGCTACACCTTC. Translation: CASRTGLINYGYTF.

This clonotype was counted at least ten times. V usage is TRBV7-2 and J usage is TRBJ1-5; D is possibly TRBD1 (6 bases). Germline CDR1 SGHTA, CDR2 FQGNSA. This CDR3 contains 14 residues. Trimming pared 1 base from V and 6 bases from J, leaving 10 bases between. In DNA form, the CDR3 reads TGTGCCAGCAGCTTAGGGGGGGGCGGTCAGCCCCAGCATTTT. Translation gives CASSLGGGGQPQHF.

This clonotype was seen only a few times. This could be a read error, since a much larger clone is one nucleotide away. No conserved phenylalanine or tryptophan ends this CDR3, so it is likely a read error. This sequence joins TRBV6-5 and TRBJ2-7; D not certain. CDR1 MNHEY and CDR2 SVGAGI come from the germline V gene. This CDR3 has 14 amino acids. V lost 0 bases and J lost 3, with 9 bases in between. CDR3 DNA sequence: TGTGCCAGCAGTTACTCCCCGGGCCTCTACGAGCAGTACTGC. Encoded protein: CASSYSPGLYEQYC.

This clonotype was recorded many times. The J gene is TRBJ2-7, the V gene TRBV12-3 or TRBV12-4; D is undetermined. The germline V and J ends were trimmed by 5 bases and 0 bases, with 8 bases remaining between them. The CDR3 extends over 13 amino acids. The CDR3 reads CASSLHSSYEQYF. The CDR3 coding sequence is TGTGCCAGCAGTCTTCACAGCTCCTACGAGCAGTACTTC.

This clonotype was seen repeatedly, ten times or more. The genes are TRBV5-6 and TRBJ1-3; D gene unclear. V lost 0 bases, J lost 2 bases, and 3 bases lay in between. Germline V CDR1 and CDR2: SGHDT, YYEEEE. This CDR3 comprises 13 residues. CDR3 sequence reads: CASSLGAGNTIYF. The CDR3 coding sequence is TGTGCCAGCAGCTTGGGTGCTGGAAACACCATATATTTT.

Remarks on this clonotype: A single base separates this from a much larger clone, so it may be a read error. This chain uses TRBV15 with TRBJ2-1; D call uncertain. This CDR3 has 13 amino acids. Germline V gives CDR1 LNHNV, CDR2 YYDKDF (reference sequence). Here the CDR3 DNA reads TGTGCCAACAGCAGAGAACCCTACAATGAGCAGTTCTTC. Amino acid sequence: CANSREPYNEQFF.